One and the same sample provided the 13 T cell receptor beta chains below, sequenced in a study of technical replicates of blood from a handful of donors. Clones were sequenced by immunoSEQ multiplex PCR, and TCRdb holds only the in-frame ones, with some missing. The sample shows 70,000 to 80,000 clones, 80% to 95% of them seen only once. The specimen was T cells isolated from PBMCs. The origin of the receptors is a human donor in good health.

The chain joins TRBV19 to TRBJ2-5; D possibly corresponds to TRBD2 (6 bases). Germline CDR1 and CDR2: LNHDA and SQIVND (reference sequence). The CDR3 contains 14 residues. Trimming pared 5 bases from V and 2 bases from J, leaving 12 bases between. This chain's CDR3 is CASSSPGLQETQYF. As DNA, the CDR3 is TGTGCCAGTAGTTCGCCGGGACTGCAAGAGACCCAGTACTTC.

This chain connects TRBV5-8 to TRBJ2-1; 7 positions agree with TRBD1. CDR3 length: 11 amino acids. The V gene's germline CDR1 is SGHTS and CDR2 YDEGEE. With 5 bases clipped from V and 9 bases from J, the junction kept 2 bases outside the gene matches. This chain's CDR3 is CASSPGGEQFF. DNA of the CDR3: TGTGCCAGCAGTCCAGGGGGTGAGCAGTTCTTC.

The chain links TRBV6-5 to TRBJ2-1; 8 nucleotides align to TRBD1. The V gene's germline CDR1 is MNHEY and CDR2 SVGAGI. The CDR3 runs to 12 residues. Trimming removed 6 bases from V and 12 bases from J; junction bases left unmatched: 7. CDR3 region: CASSAGGVGQFF. CDR3 nucleotides: TGTGCCAGCAGCGCAGGGGGCGTCGGGCAGTTCTTC.

The V and J genes are TRBV11-3 and TRBJ2-7; tentative D call: TRBD2 (6 bases). CDR3 length: 14 amino acids. In germline, CDR1 is SGHNT, CDR2 YENEEA. The V gene lost 5 bases and the J gene lost 1 base, with 12 bases spanning the gap. The CDR3 DNA follows: TGTGCCAGCAGCCGTCCCGGGACTTCCTACGAGCAGTACTTC. Residues: CASSRPGTSYEQYF.

This clone has just a few counts. V usage is TRBV4-1 and J usage is TRBJ1-1; D uncertain. The ends were cut back, 4 bases at V and 1 base at J, with 7 bases in the middle. The germline V gene has CDR1 MGHRA and CDR2 YSYEKL. This CDR3 has 13 residues. CDR3 nucleotide sequence: TGCGCCAGCAGCCTCAGACAGAACACTGAAGCTTTCTTT. This gives the protein CASSLRQNTEAFF.

V usage is TRBV28 and J usage is TRBJ1-4; no reliable D call. Trimming cost V 6 bases and J 7 bases, with 6 bases left between them. Germline V gene lookup returns CDR1 MDHEN and CDR2 SYDVKM. This CDR3 spans 11 amino acids. The CDR3 reads CASRGSEKLFF. CDR3 nucleotide sequence: TGTGCCAGCAGGGGGAGTGAAAAACTGTTTTTT. The variable domain in full, completed from reference TRBV28 and TRBJ1-4, reads DVKVTQSSRYLVKRTGEKVFLECVQDMDHENMFWYRQDPGLGLRLIYFSYDVKMKEKGDIPEGYSVSREKKERFSLILESASTNQTSMYLCASRGSEKLFFGSGTQLSVL.

The chain combines TRBV10-3 with TRBJ2-7; 9 positions agree with TRBD1. Trimming removed 8 bases from V and 1 base from J; junction bases left unmatched: 3. The CDR3 covers 13 residues. Looked up from germline, CDR1 is ENHRY and CDR2 is SYGVKD. CDR3: CAILGTGSYEQYF. CDR3 sequence (DNA): TGTGCCATCTTAGGGACAGGGTCCTACGAGCAGTACTTC.

The chain uses TRBV6-5 and TRBJ2-7, with D possibly being TRBD1 (6 bases). Between the trimmed V and J ends, which lost 0 bases and 3 bases, there was a span of 12 bases. The germline V gene has CDR1 MNHEY and CDR2 SVGAGI. This CDR3 has 15 amino acids. In DNA form, the CDR3 reads TGTGCCAGCAGTTACTCGCCACAGGGCGACTACGAGCAGTACTTC. This gives the protein CASSYSPQGDYEQYF.

The chain uses TRBV5-1 and TRBJ2-3; weak D call: TRBD1 (6 bases). The CDR3 totals 14 residues. V dropped 2 bases and J dropped 3 bases, with 10 bases sitting between them. Germline V gene sequence: CDR1 SGHRS, CDR2 YFSETQ. The CDR3 loop is CASSLRQATDTQYF. The CDR3 nucleotides are TGCGCCAGCAGCTTAAGACAGGCAACAGATACGCAGTATTTT.

The chain employs TRBV9 and TRBJ2-5, with 7 bases matching TRBD1. V lost 2 bases to trimming and J lost 4 bases; unmatched junction nucleotides: 8. This CDR3 is 15 amino acids long. Per the germline V gene, CDR1 is SGDLS and CDR2 is YYNGEE. In DNA form, the CDR3 reads TGTGCCAGCAGCGTTTACAGGGGAATAGGAGAGACCCAGTACTTC. Protein product: CASSVYRGIGETQYF.

In its sample, this clone was seen once. The chain is built from TRBV10-3 and TRBJ2-3; TRBD2 matches 9 bases. Germline lookup yields CDR1 ENHRY and CDR2 SYGVKD. Trimming took 4 bases from V and 0 from J; bases not matched to a gene: 5. The CDR3 consists of 16 residues. The CDR3 DNA reads as TGTGCCATCAGTGCTGCTAGCGGGATCAGCACAGATACGCAGTATTTT. Translated, it gives CAISAASGISTDTQYF.

The gene calls are TRBV19 and TRBJ1-3; no firm D call. Trimming removed 6 bases at V and 8 bases at J, with 14 bases between. Germline CDR1 and CDR2: LNHDA and SQIVND (reference sequence). This CDR3 is 13 amino acids long. The CDR3 DNA reads as TGTGCCAGTAGCGATCGCACATCACACACCATATATTTT. Translation gives CASSDRTSHTIYF. Together with reference TRBV19 and TRBJ1-3, the CDR3 gives the full variable domain: DGGITQSPKYLFRKEGQNVTLSCEQNLNHDAMYWYRQDPGQGLRLIYYSQIVNDFQKGDIAEGYSVSREKKESFPLTVTSAQKNPTAFYLCASSDRTSHTIYFGEGSWLTVV.

The rearrangement links TRBV5-6 to TRBJ2-3, with a tentative D call TRBD1 (5 bases). V dropped 6 bases and J dropped 4 bases, with 15 bases sitting between them. The CDR3 covers 14 residues. Per the germline V gene, CDR1 is SGHDT and CDR2 is YYEEEE. CDR3: CASNPLRGSDTQYF. The CDR3 DNA follows: TGTGCCAGCAACCCCCTAAGGGGTTCAGATACGCAGTATTTT.